The clone carrying this TCR beta chain has only a few counts. Its antigen is not known. These data are taken from a study of T cell responses to AZD1222 COVID-19 vaccine. General observations from the study: CD4 TCRs covered the whole spike, strongest at regions 160-218 and 743-854. Close to half of spike-specific TCRs reportedly recognize unmutated variant regions. Clonal diversity may have been underestimated, and the donors were mostly white British, with more females than males. Only after the peak T cell response were repertoires sampled.

This table comes from immunoSEQ multiplex PCR, and its TCRdb copy is limited to in-frame clones, with some not included. The profile shows more than 50,000 clones, roughly 78% of them singletons. V was cut by 0 bases and J by 9 bases, with 15 bases left in between. Germline CDR1 reads GTSNPN; CDR2 reads SVGIG (reference sequence). The length of the CDR3 is 14 residues. The origin of this receptor is an adult in good health. This chain joins TRBV30 and TRBJ2-1; tentatively, D is TRBD2 (5 bases). The source was peripheral blood, collected on day 0 of MenACWY control vaccination. The DNA of the CDR3 is TGTGCCTGGAGTGTCAGAGGGAGAGACGGTGAGCAGTTCTTC. Translated: CAWSVRGRDGEQFF. The full variable domain, its missing parts supplied by reference TRBV30 and TRBJ2-1, is SQTIHQWPATLVQPVGSPLSLECTVEGTSNPNLYWYRQAAGRGLQLLFYSVGIGQISSEVPQNLSASRPQDRQFILSSKKLLLSDSGFYLCAWSVRGRDGEQFFGPGTRLTVL.